This T cell receptor beta chain was sequenced for a study of OX40 agonist ivuxolimab in advanced cancers. Study information: With a range of roughly 20 to 90, age averaged about 58 years, and more than 75% were male.

Autoimmune disease history or systemic immunosuppression barred patients. TCRdb keeps only in-frame clones here, not all; method: immunoSEQ multiplex PCR. This table holds under 100,000 clones, roughly 90% found once. The specimen comprised CD4+ or CD8+ T cells sorted from blood, sampled in a trial of the OX40 agonist ivuxolimab. This clonotype was obtained from an adult with an advanced solid tumor such as melanoma, head and neck, liver or kidney cancer.

The CDR3 region has the DNA TGTGCCAGCAGCTTCCGGGACAGGGTAGCCAATGAGCAGTTCTTC. This encodes CASSFRDRVANEQFF. The chain combines TRBV7-9 with TRBJ2-1; 9 nucleotides agree with TRBD1. This CDR3 spans 15 amino acids. V lost 3 bases, J lost 6 bases, and 6 bases stayed unmatched. Germline V lookup: CDR1 SEHNR, CDR2 FQNEAQ (reference sequence).